What follows is one T cell receptor beta chain and its context. This sample was taken from a study of blood T cell repertoires in COVID-19. Study at large: The United States, Italy and Spain supplied acute and convalescent COVID-19 samples.

Under the authors' procedure: Estimates of nucleated cell counts were drawn from the amplification of reference gene primers. TCRdb's table, derived via immunoSEQ multiplex PCR, lists solely in-frame clones and lacks some. The V and J calls and clone size are taken from that table; D and trimming were inferred from the DNA. The sample holds more than 250,000 clones; around 80% are singletons and the top ten take 1% to 1.5%. V gave up 6 bases and J gave up 1 base, with 9 bases separating them. Germline V CDR1 and CDR2: MRHNA, SNTAGT. There are 14 residues in the CDR3. This chain joins TRBV6-4 and TRBJ2-2, with D perhaps TRBD2 (6 bases). The sample taken for sequencing was peripheral blood. This receptor was identified in a woman aged 50 to 60 with acute or convalescent COVID-19. Written as DNA, the CDR3 is TGTGCCAGCAGCCACGGGGGGAACACCGGGGAGCTGTTTTTT. Translated, it gives CASSHGGNTGELFF.